These T cell receptor beta chains were read from a single sample in a study of blood T cell repertoires in COVID-19. Assay used: immunoSEQ multiplex PCR; TCRdb lists only in-frame clones, some missing. The repertoire holds 300,000 to 350,000 clones, with 87% as singletons. Sequencing was carried out using peripheral blood. The receptor set was obtained from a woman aged 50 to 60 with COVID-19, enrolled during active disease. Both conserved end residues are part of each CDR3. D genes are given only for firm matches. A clone size is listed for some rows: how often the clone was seen (once, few, many), or a class if it is expanded.

d_call | j_call | clone_size | v_call | cdr3_aa | cdr3_nt
TRBD1 | TRBJ2-7 | . | TRBV2 | CASRTGTGTYEQYF | TGTGCCAGCAGGACGGGGACAGGGACCTACGAGCAGTACTTC
TRBD1 | TRBJ1-2 | once | TRBV5-8 | CATIPWTGELGGYTF | TGTGCCACGATTCCTTGGACAGGGGAATTGGGGGGCTACACCTTC
. | TRBJ1-5 | . | TRBV19 | CASSLSGVGRHQPQHF | TGTGCCAGTAGCCTATCGGGGGTGGGGAGGCATCAGCCCCAGCATTTT
. | TRBJ2-3 | . | TRBV19 | CASSTDTFGDTQYF | TGTGCCAGTAGTACCGACACATTCGGAGATACGCAGTATTTT
TRBD2 | TRBJ2-5 | . | TRBV4-2 | CASSPSSGTLLGTQYF | TGTGCCAGCAGCCCGTCTAGCGGGACCTTGTTAGGGACCCAGTACTTC
TRBD1 | TRBJ2-6 | . | TRBV27 | CASSSLQGAVGANVLTF | TGTGCCAGCAGTTCCCTACAGGGGGCGGTTGGGGCCAACGTCCTGACTTTC
. | TRBJ2-1 | . | TRBV6-5 | CASTLRTTSSGEQFF | TGTGCCAGCACCCTAAGGACTACATCCTCCGGTGAGCAGTTCTTC
TRBD2 | TRBJ2-3 | . | TRBV2 | CASRPTSGASTDTQYF | TGTGCCAGCAGGCCGACTAGCGGGGCCAGCACAGATACGCAGTATTTT
TRBD1 | TRBJ2-2 | once | TRBV2 | CASSSDRVGTGELFF | TGTGCCAGCAGTTCCGACAGGGTCGGTACCGGGGAGCTGTTTTTT
TRBD2 | TRBJ2-1 | . | TRBV19 | CASSPLAGTHNEQFF | TGTGCCAGTAGCCCCTTAGCGGGAACCCACAATGAGCAGTTCTTC
. | TRBJ1-1 | . | TRBV7-8 | CASSPRLRDTKRNTEAFF | TGTGCCAGCAGCCCCAGGCTCCGGGACACAAAACGGAACACTGAAGCTTTCTTT
. | TRBJ1-1 | . | TRBV4-2 | CASSRGGGNTEAFF | TGTGCCAGCAGCCGGGGGGGAGGGAACACTGAAGCTTTCTTT
. | TRBJ1-1 | . | TRBV3-1/TRBV3-2 | CASSHSGDTEAFF | TGTGCCAGCAGCCACTCAGGGGACACTGAAGCTTTCTTT
. | TRBJ2-3 | . | TRBV18 | CASSPGPTDTQYF | TGTGCCAGCTCACCAGGCCCCACAGATACGCAGTATTTT
. | TRBJ1-2 | . | TRBV7-2 | CASSLARQAYGYTF | TGTGCCAGCAGCTTAGCGCGCCAGGCCTATGGCTACACCTTC
TRBD1 | TRBJ2-5 | . | TRBV3-1/TRBV3-2 | CASSQARGRFETQYF | TGTGCCAGCAGCCAAGCCAGGGGGCGATTCGAGACCCAGTACTTC
. | TRBJ2-1 | . | TRBV18 | CASSPLWGDNEQFF | TGTGCCAGCTCACCCCTCTGGGGGGACAATGAGCAGTTCTTC
. | TRBJ2-5 | once | TRBV29-1 | CSVAARSGETQYF | TGCAGCGTTGCCGCTAGAAGTGGAGAGACCCAGTACTTC
TRBD2 | TRBJ2-5 | . | TRBV5-1 | CASSLESGRVLGTQYF | TGCGCCAGCAGCTTGGAGAGCGGGAGGGTTCTCGGGACCCAGTACTTC
. | TRBJ1-2 | once | TRBV5-1 | CASSAGEGVNYGYTF | TGCGCCAGCAGCGCCGGCGAAGGGGTTAACTATGGCTACACCTTC
. | TRBJ1-1 | few | TRBV7-9 | CASSLARNRNTEAFF | TGTGCCAGCAGCTTAGCGCGAAACCGGAACACTGAAGCTTTCTTT
TRBD2 | TRBJ2-7 | . | TRBV5-1 | CASSSVTSGNYEQYF | TGCGCCAGCAGCTCAGTTACTAGCGGAAATTACGAGCAGTACTTC
. | TRBJ1-1 | . | TRBV15 | CATSRDLPDTNTEAFF | TGTGCCACCAGCAGAGATCTCCCGGACACGAACACTGAAGCTTTCTTT
TRBD1 | TRBJ2-7 | . | TRBV5-1 | CASSPRTGNEQYF | TGCGCCAGCAGCCCCCGGACAGGTAACGAGCAGTACTTC
TRBD2 | TRBJ2-4 | . | TRBV7-2 | CASSLRSGRAVAKNIQYF | TGTGCCAGCAGCCTACGTAGCGGGAGGGCCGTCGCCAAAAACATTCAGTACTTC
TRBD1 | TRBJ1-2 | . | TRBV27 | CASSSPLTGNYGYTF | TGTGCCAGCAGTTCGCCCTTGACAGGGAACTATGGCTACACCTTC
. | TRBJ2-1 | . | TRBV6-2/TRBV6-3 | CASSYVSSQQFF | TGTGCCAGCAGTTACGTATCCAGTCAGCAGTTCTTC
TRBD2 | TRBJ2-2 | . | TRBV19 | CASSIGTSGVPRSGELFF | TGTGCCAGTAGTATCGGGACTAGCGGGGTACCGCGCTCCGGGGAGCTGTTTTTT
. | TRBJ2-1 | . | TRBV5-5 | CASSLDPGLPLNEQFF | TGTGCCAGCAGCTTGGATCCAGGTCTTCCCCTCAATGAGCAGTTCTTC